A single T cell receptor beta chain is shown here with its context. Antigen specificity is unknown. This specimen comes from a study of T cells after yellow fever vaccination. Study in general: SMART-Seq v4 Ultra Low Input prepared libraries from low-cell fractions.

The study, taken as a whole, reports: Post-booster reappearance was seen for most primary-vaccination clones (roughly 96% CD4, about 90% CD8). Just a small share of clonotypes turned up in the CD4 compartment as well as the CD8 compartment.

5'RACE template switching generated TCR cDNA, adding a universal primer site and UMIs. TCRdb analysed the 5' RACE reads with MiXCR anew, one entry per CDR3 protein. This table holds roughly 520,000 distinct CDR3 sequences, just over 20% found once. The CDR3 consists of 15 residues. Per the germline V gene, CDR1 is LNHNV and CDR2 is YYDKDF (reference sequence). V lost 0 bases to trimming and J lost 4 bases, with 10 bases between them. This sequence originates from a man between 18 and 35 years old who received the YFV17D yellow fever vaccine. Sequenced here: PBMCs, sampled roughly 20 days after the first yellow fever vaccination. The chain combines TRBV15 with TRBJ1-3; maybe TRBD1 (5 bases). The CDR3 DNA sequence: TGTGCCACCAGCAGAGACGGGGCCCGGGGAAACACCATATATTTT. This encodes CATSRDGARGNTIYF.